This is a list of T cell receptor beta chains from one sample in a study of tumor and adjacent non-tumor tissue in lung cancer. A single record per CDR3 protein comes from TCRdb applying MiXCR to the multiplex PCR reads. The sample records 50,000 or so distinct CDR3 sequences, just under 75% being singletons. The sequenced sample consisted of distant non-tumor lung tissue. The receptors stem from a woman aged 60 to 75 with non-small cell lung cancer. CDR3s include the opening cysteine and the closing phenylalanine or tryptophan. D genes are given only for firm matches. Only part of the rows carry a size: once, few, many, or a class if the clone is expanded.

>-|TRBJ1-2|-|TRBV28
CANTPRASYGYTF
TGTGCCAACACCCCCCGGGCCTCATATGGCTACACCTTC
>medium-sized|TRBJ1-6|-|TRBV11-2
CASRFSSNSPLHF
TGTGCCAGCAGGTTCTCATCTAATTCACCCCTCCACTTT
>-|TRBJ1-1|TRBD1|TRBV11-2
CAGSYGTGGYTEVFF
TGTGCCGGCAGCTATGGGACAGGGGGATACACTGAAGTTTTCTTT
>-|TRBJ2-5|-|TRBV5-4
CASSADGPKRETQHF
TGTGCCAGCAGCGCTGACGGACCGAAAAGGGAGACCCAGCACTTC
>-|TRBJ2-7|TRBD1|TRBV6-2/TRBV6-3
CTSSTGDYEQYF
TGTACCAGCAGCACAGGGGATTACGAGCAGTACTTC
>few|TRBJ2-1|-|TRBV5-1
CASSLAGPSVNEQFF
TGCGCCAGCAGCTTGGCAGGCCCTAGCGTCAATGAGCAGTTCTTC
>-|TRBJ2-6|-|TRBV4-3
CASSPDPGSGANVLTF
TGCGCCAGCAGCCCAGACCCCGGGAGTGGGGCCAACGTCCTGACTTTC
>once|TRBJ1-2|-|TRBV4-1
CASSHESRSGVYYGYTF
TGCGCCAGCAGCCACGAATCTAGGTCAGGGGTCTACTATGGCTACACCTTC
>-|TRBJ2-1|TRBD2|TRBV5-6
CACSLLSSGGAWKEQFF
TGTGCCTGCAGCTTGTTATCCAGCGGGGGGGCATGGAAAGAGCAGTTCTTC
>few|TRBJ1-5|-|TRBV20-1
CSANPVQTDNQPQHF
TGCAGTGCTAACCCAGTCCAGACAGACAATCAGCCCCAGCATTTT
>-|TRBJ1-1|TRBD1|TRBV11-3
CTSSLTGDLTEAFF
TGTACCAGCAGCTTAACAGGGGATCTGACTGAAGCTTTCTTT
>-|TRBJ2-5|-|TRBV6-5
CAISAQGEEETQNF
TGTGCCATTAGTGCCCAGGGAGAGGAAGAGACCCAGAACTTC
>many|TRBJ1-5|-|TRBV20-1
CSASLGQEEQPQHF
TGCAGTGCTAGCCTGGGCCAGGAGGAACAGCCCCAGCATTTT
>-|TRBJ2-1|TRBD1|TRBV12-3/TRBV12-4
CASGKGTEDEQFF
TGTGCCAGCGGTAAAGGGACAGAAGATGAGCAGTTCTTC
>-|TRBJ2-5|-|TRBV28
CASSIASSGETQYF
TGTGCCAGCAGTATCGCTTCATCGGGAGAGACCCAGTACTTC
>-|TRBJ2-3|-|TRBV20-1
CSARVPNRASTDTQYF
TGCAGTGCTAGGGTTCCTAACAGGGCCTCCACAGATACGCAGTATTTT
>-|TRBJ1-1|TRBD1|TRBV10-2
CASSEWTGGYTETFF
TGCGCCAGCAGTGAGTGGACAGGGGGTTACACTGAGACTTTCTTT
>-|TRBJ2-2|-|TRBV6-1
CTGNGRNTGELFF
TGTACCGGCAACGGACGCAACACCGGGGAGCTGTTTTTT
>-|TRBJ2-3|-|TRBV6-2/TRBV6-3
CASSLGGETDTQYF
TGTGCGAGTAGCCTGGGGGGAGAGACAGATACGCAGTATTTT
>-|TRBJ1-2|-|TRBV4-2
CASSQSLAGEGYTF
TGTGCCAGCAGCCAATCACTAGCCGGTGAAGGCTATACCTTC
>few|TRBJ1-1|-|TRBV6-5
CASSFTHVSTETEALF
TGTGCCAGTAGTTTTACTCACGTATCGACAGAGACTGAAGCTTTATTT
>-|TRBJ2-6|-|TRBV4-3
CASNQERGANVLTF
TGCGCCAGCAACCAAGAACGCGGGGCCAATGTCCTGACTTTC
>-|TRBJ2-7|-|TRBV6-1
CTSSEDSVTTAQYF
TGTACCAGCAGTGAAGACAGTGTTACTACGGCACAGTACTTC
>-|TRBJ2-7|TRBD1|TRBV12-3/TRBV12-4
CASKEGTGTSYEQYF
TGTGCCAGCAAGGAGGGGACAGGGACGTCCTACGAGCAGTACTTC
>-|TRBJ2-3|TRBD1|TRBV29-1
CSVETGSTNTQYF
TGCAGCGTTGAGACAGGGAGTACAAATACGCAGTATTTT
>many|TRBJ1-2|TRBD1|TRBV6-5
CASRRQGDGYTF
TGTGCCAGCAGACGACAGGGGGATGGCTACACCTTC
>-|TRBJ2-3|-|TRBV11-2
CTRSLDSRGLDTQYF
TGTACCAGGAGCTTAGATAGCCGGGGGTTAGATACGCAGTATTTT
>once|TRBJ2-6|-|TRBV4-3
CASSQDGGRGIISGANILTF
TGCGCCAGCAGCCAAGATGGGGGTAGGGGGATAATATCTGGGGCCAACATCCTGACTTTC
>-|TRBJ2-5|-|TRBV6-1
CANSTRQWGETQYF
TGTGCCAATAGTACGAGACAGTGGGGAGAGACCCAGTACTTC
>-|TRBJ2-7|-|TRBV12-3/TRBV12-4
CVSSLDSRTYGQYF
TGTGTCAGCAGTTTGGACAGTCGAACCTACGGGCAGTACTTC
>many|TRBJ2-5|-|TRBV10-2
CASSEFTPQETQYF
TGCGCCAGCAGTGAGTTTACCCCCCAAGAGACCCAGTACTTC
>-|TRBJ2-3|-|TRBV29-1
CSVAQLGEIDTLYF
TGCAGCGTGGCGCAGTTGGGGGAGATAGATACGCTGTATTTT
>-|TRBJ2-6|-|TRBV4-3
CASSQDVARAAGANVLTF
TGCGCCAGCAGCCAGGATGTGGCAAGGGCAGCTGGGGCCAACGTCCTGACTTTC
>-|TRBJ2-5|-|TRBV5-5
CASSGGVFCVQETQYF
TGTGCCAGCAGCGGCGGAGTATTCTGCGTTCAAGAGACCCAGTACTTC
>-|TRBJ1-6|-|TRBV18
CASSPSAGSYYNSPLHF
TGTGCCAGCTCACCATCGGCAGGGAGCTACTATAATTCACCCCTCCACTTC